This T cell receptor (beta chain) was sequenced during a study of cytomegalovirus exposure and HLA in healthy donors. In the case of this clone: As yet, its antigen is unknown.

Germline trimming cut 8 bases from V and 6 bases from J; bases unmatched to any gene: 6. Germline CDR1 reads MDHEN; CDR2 reads SYDVKM. This CDR3 is 13 amino acids long. Amplification used 60 Vbeta primers and 13 Jbeta primers. Sequenced by immunoSEQ multiplex PCR; TCRdb stores in-frame clones only, minus some. Of tens of thousands of clones listed, roughly 82% are singletons. Study outcomes and limitations: The records held CMV serostatus as the only immune exposure information. The study flagged some 170 TCR beta chains as cytomegalovirus-associated.

Source material: PBMCs. The chain joins TRBV28 to TRBJ1-2, with 10 bases that match TRBD1. The TCR was taken from a woman aged 18-35 years in good health and CMV-seropositive. In DNA, the CDR3 is TGTGCCAGCCCCAAGGGGACAGGGGATGGCTACACCTTC. It translates to CASPKGTGDGYTF.